What follows are 22 T cell receptor beta chains derived from one specimen sequenced in a study of blood T cells in healthy people across ages. Primed by a sample-barcoded 5' primer and a J-beta primer mix, a second PCR proceeded for roughly 7 to 11 cycles. TCRdb processed the 5' RACE reads anew with MiXCR; each CDR3 protein has one entry. The repertoire holds some 670,000 distinct CDR3 sequences, 52% seen once, with about 13% in the top ten. Source material: blood. The source is a woman older than 75 in good health.

The J gene is TRBJ2-5, the V gene TRBV18; D uncertain. The CDR3 is made up of 18 amino acids. Germline lookup yields CDR1 KGHSH and CDR2 LQKENI. V lost 4 bases and J 3 bases, leaving 24 bases between the germline ends. The CDR3 coding sequence is TGTGCCAGCTCACGAGACCAACCCAGGACCACGCGAAAAGAGACCCAGTACTTC. Translated: CASSRDQPRTTRKETQYF.

This clonotype was seen at least ten times. This chain joins TRBV11-3 and TRBJ2-1, with no clear D. The V end was cut by 4 bases, the J end by 2 bases, with 9 bases between. CDR1 is SGHNT, CDR2 YENEEA, per germline. This CDR3 is built from 14 residues. As DNA, the CDR3 is TGTGCCAGCAGCTCGGAGTATCCCTACAATGAGCAGTTCTTC. Translated: CASSSEYPYNEQFF.

This clonotype was picked up a small number of times. The rearrangement links TRBV11-2 to TRBJ1-2; D may be TRBD1 (6 bases). This CDR3 is built from 15 residues. The V gene lost 5 bases and the J gene lost 3 bases, with 16 bases spanning the gap. CDR1 and CDR2 from the germline V gene are SGHAT and FQNNGV. CDR3: CASSPRAGAHYGYTF. CDR3 nucleotide sequence: TGTGCCAGCAGCCCAAGGGCGGGGGCTCACTATGGCTACACCTTC.

Here the CDR3 reads CASSKSGTHNYNEQFF. CDR3 nucleotide sequence: TGCGCCAGCAGCAAAAGTGGGACGCATAACTACAATGAGCAGTTCTTC. The chain links TRBV4-1 to TRBJ2-1; tentatively, D is TRBD1 or TRBD2 (5 bases each). The CDR3 sequence is 16 residues long. V lost 5 bases, J lost 3 bases, and 17 bases lay in between. CDR1 is MGHRA and CDR2 is YSYEKL in the germline V gene.

The chain combines TRBV6-2 or TRBV6-3 with TRBJ2-7; 7 positions match TRBD1. Unmatched junction bases numbered 5, after V lost 4 bases and J lost 5 bases. This CDR3 has 13 residues. Germline CDR1 MNHEY, CDR2 SVGEGT. The CDR3 region is CASSFTGVHEQYF. CDR3 DNA sequence: TGTGCCAGCAGTTTTACAGGGGTCCACGAGCAGTACTTC.

J is TRBJ2-5 and V is TRBV12-3 or TRBV12-4; D gene uncertain. The CDR3 loop spans 14 amino acids. V lost 6 bases to trimming and J lost 7 bases, with 18 bases between them. This chain's CDR3 is CASSPAKAAGTQYF. As DNA, the CDR3 is TGTGCCAGCAGCCCTGCGAAAGCTGCCGGGACCCAGTACTTC.

This clonotype appeared many times. This chain links TRBV28 with TRBJ2-3, with 9 bases that match TRBD1. In germline, CDR1 is MDHEN, CDR2 SYDVKM. Unmatched junction bases numbered 9, after V lost 4 bases and J lost 4 bases. The CDR3 is 16 amino acids. CDR3 DNA: TGTGCCAGCAGTTCGGGACAGGGAGGTAGGGCAGATACGCAGTATTTT. Protein: CASSSGQGGRADTQYF.

The V gene is TRBV4-1, the J gene TRBJ1-2; possibly TRBD1 for D (5 bases). Germline values: CDR1 MGHRA, CDR2 YSYEKL. CDR3 length equals 15 residues. V lost 2 bases and J 2 bases, leaving 12 bases between the germline ends. CDR3 DNA: TGCGCCAGCAGCCAATTTCACGGGGGGAACTATGGCTACACCTTC. It is translated as CASSQFHGGNYGYTF.

Remarks on this clonotype: A read error may produce the germline difference seen at one junction end. This chain uses TRBV29-1 with TRBJ2-7; 8 bases agree with TRBD2. CDR1 is SQVTM, CDR2 ANQGSEA, per germline. The CDR3 is 14 amino acids. The CDR3 loop is CSVEVAGGGYEQYF. The CDR3 bases are TGTAGCGTTGAGGTGGCGGGGGGCGGCTACGAGCAGTACTTC.

This chain uses TRBV7-9 with TRBJ2-1; D tentatively fits TRBD1 or TRBD2 (5 bases each). V was trimmed by 3 bases and J by 4 bases, leaving 16 bases between them. The CDR3 sequence is 16 residues long. CDR1 SEHNR and CDR2 FQNEAQ come from the germline V gene (reference sequence). The CDR3 loop reads CASSLLGFGAYNEQFF. The CDR3 nucleotides read TGTGCCAGCAGCTTGTTGGGGTTCGGGGCTTACAATGAGCAGTTCTTC.

Worth noting for this clonotype: One junction end does not reproduce the germline sequence, and a read error may be involved. The chain couples TRBV6-2 or TRBV6-3 to TRBJ2-7, with D unresolved. Looked up from germline, CDR1 is MNHEY and CDR2 is SVGEGT. The CDR3 totals 14 residues. Here the CDR3 DNA reads TGTGCCAGCAGTGCGATCTACACCTCCCACGAGCAGTACTTC. It specifies CASSAIYTSHEQYF.

This clonotype appeared many times. The chain uses TRBV20-1 and TRBJ2-7; D not resolved. This CDR3 region has 13 residues. V lost 5 bases and J lost 0, with 11 bases in between. Germline loops: CDR1 DFQATT, CDR2 SNEGSKA (reference sequence). CDR3 loop: CSAASANSYEQYF. CDR3 DNA: TGCAGTGCTGCCAGCGCGAACTCCTACGAGCAGTACTTC.

The gene calls are TRBV7-9 and TRBJ1-1; maybe TRBD1 (6 bases). Germline CDR1 SEHNR, CDR2 FQNEAQ (reference sequence). Between the trimmed V and J ends, which lost 3 bases and 5 bases, there was a span of 13 bases. The CDR3 totals 14 residues. The CDR3 sequence: CASSLAGGATEAFF. In nucleotides, the CDR3 is TGTGCCAGCAGCTTGGCCGGGGGGGCGACTGAAGCTTTCTTT.

J is TRBJ2-7 and V is TRBV29-1; TRBD1 aligns across 8 bases. The closer fit of TRBJ2-5 to the DNA end suggests the J call may be wrong. CDR1 and CDR2 (germline): SQVTM, ANQGSEA. CDR3 length equals 13 residues. CDR3 nucleotides: TGCAGCGTCCTAGGGACAGGCCAAGAGACCCAGTACTTC. Its protein is CSVLGTGQETQYF.

This chain connects TRBV3-1 to TRBJ1-1; perhaps TRBD1 as D (6 bases). CDR3 size: 12 residues. The V end lost 1 base, the J end lost 10 bases, and 10 bases lay between the germline ends. The germline V gene has CDR1 LGHDT and CDR2 YNNKEL (reference sequence). The CDR3 loop reads CASSQVGRGAFF. Written as DNA, the CDR3 is TGTGCCAGCAGCCAAGTCGGCAGGGGAGCTTTCTTT.

The chain joins TRBV12-5 to TRBJ2-1; D unresolved. The V end lost 3 bases, the J end lost 10 bases, and 10 bases lay between the germline ends. Germline V gives CDR1 LGHNT, CDR2 FRNRAP. The CDR3 extends over 12 amino acids. The CDR3 region is CASGFPNLEQFF. The CDR3 DNA reads TGTGCTAGTGGTTTTCCTAACCTGGAGCAGTTCTTC.

With regard to this clonotype: A read error may explain this, as a much larger clone is one base away. The chain employs TRBV11-2 and TRBJ2-4; 8 bases are shared with TRBD1. Per germline, CDR1 SGHAT and CDR2 FQNNGV. This CDR3 region has 16 residues. CDR3 sequence: CAGSHRTGLAKNIQYF. CDR3 coding DNA: TGTGCCGGCAGCCACCGGACAGGGCTAGCCAAAAACATTCAGTACTTC. The full variable domain, in which reference TRBV11-2 and TRBJ2-4 provide the parts outside the CDR3, is EAGVAQSPRYKIIEKRQSVAFWCNPISGHATLYWYQQILGQGPKLLIQFQNNGVVDDSQLPKDRFSAERLKGVDSTLKIQPAKLEDSAVYLCAGSHRTGLAKNIQYFGAGTRLSVL.

This chain joins TRBV7-9 and TRBJ2-3; D remains ambiguous. V was pared by 3 bases and J by 0 bases, with 10 bases between. Germline V gene data show CDR1 as SEHNR and CDR2 as FQNEAQ (reference sequence). CDR3 size: 15 residues. The CDR3: CASSLGPASTDTQYF. CDR3 bases: TGTGCCAGCAGCTTGGGCCCAGCTAGCACAGATACGCAGTATTTT. Drawing the rest from reference TRBV7-9 and TRBJ2-3, the complete variable domain is DTGVSQNPRHKITKRGQNVTFRCDPISEHNRLYWYRQTLGQGPEFLTYFQNEAQLEKSRLLSDRFSAERPKGSFSTLEIQRTEQGDSAMYLCASSLGPASTDTQYFGPGTRLTVL.

This clonotype was detected many times. The chain recombines TRBV5-1 with TRBJ2-3, with D possibly called TRBD1 or TRBD2 (5 bases each). The V gene lost 5 bases and the J gene lost 0 bases, with 10 bases spanning the gap. This CDR3 spans 14 amino acids. CDR1 is SGHRS and CDR2 is YFSETQ in the germline V gene. The CDR3 region is CASRAGTSTDTQYF. CDR3 nucleotides: TGCGCCAGCAGGGCCGGGACGAGCACAGATACGCAGTATTTT. Supplemented by reference TRBV5-1 and TRBJ2-3, the full variable domain reads KAGVTQTPRYLIKTRGQQVTLSCSPISGHRSVSWYQQTPGQGLQFLFEYFSETQRNKGNFPGRFSGRQFSNSRSEMNVSTLELGDSALYLCASRAGTSTDTQYFGPGTRLTVL.

The rearrangement uses TRBV27 and TRBJ2-5; D possibly corresponds to TRBD2 (5 bases). Trimming took off 5 bases at V and 0 bases at J, with 13 bases between the two ends. The CDR3 sequence is 15 residues long. CDR1 is MNHEY and CDR2 is SMNVEV in the germline V gene (reference sequence). The DNA of the CDR3 is TGTGCCAGCAGTCAGTCCGGAGCGGACCAAGAGACCCAGTACTTC. Encoded protein: CASSQSGADQETQYF.

The chain couples TRBV6-5 to TRBJ1-2; D gene ambiguous. CDR3 size: 13 residues. Per the germline V gene, CDR1 is MNHEY and CDR2 is SVGAGI. Trimming stripped 6 bases from V and 4 bases from J, with 12 bases between. CDR3 in DNA: TGTGCCAGCAGCACACAGTGGGGCTATGGCTACACCTTC. Its translation is CASSTQWGYGYTF.

As for this clonotype: Given a much more abundant clone one base away, this may be a read error. The V gene is TRBV3-1, the J gene TRBJ2-2, with D possibly being TRBD1 (5 bases). The CDR3 runs to 13 residues. In germline, CDR1 is LGHDT, CDR2 YNNKEL (reference sequence). CDR3 region: CASSQQGTEELFF. The CDR3 nucleotides are TGTGCCAGCAGCCAACAGGGCACCGAGGAGCTGTTTTTT.